This paragraph reports one T cell receptor (beta chain). The CDR3 has 14 residues. V lost 4 bases, J lost 2 bases, and 2 bases stayed unmatched. The germline gives CDR1 SNHLY, CDR2 FYNNEI. The data stem from a study of PD-L1 blockade in urothelial cancer. Turning to the study itself: Of 29 patients, around 26 were males with bladder-origin urothelial cancer.

As for time point: pretreatment peripheral blood. Clones were sequenced by immunoSEQ multiplex PCR, and TCRdb holds only the in-frame ones, with some missing. The profile covers around 40,000 clones, with 90% to 95% appearing a single time and around 10% taken by the ten largest. The source of this sequence is an older woman with urothelial cancer. Here the sequenced sample was PBMCs, taken around atezolizumab (anti-PD-L1) treatment. This chain connects TRBV2 to TRBJ1-2; 9 positions agree with TRBD1. CDR3 sequence reads: CASSGTGVNYGYTF. The CDR3, as DNA: TGTGCCAGCAGTGGGACAGGGGTGAACTATGGCTACACCTTC.